Listed here are 3 T cell receptor beta chains from one sample, sequenced in a study of cytomegalovirus exposure and HLA in healthy donors. Both 60 Vbeta primers and 13 Jbeta primers went into the PCR. The repertoire was sequenced with immunoSEQ multiplex PCR; TCRdb's copy has only in-frame clones and lacks some. Of about 160,000 clones listed, approximately 82% are singletons. The sample comprised PBMCs. The receptor source for this set is a male donor in good health and CMV-seronegative.

The chain carries TRBV19 and TRBJ2-3, with TRBD2 as a possible D gene (6 bases). This CDR3 region has 15 residues. Germline V gene lookup returns CDR1 LNHDA and CDR2 SQIVND (reference sequence). V shed 5 bases and J shed 0 bases, with 12 bases lying between them. CDR3 DNA sequence: TGTGCCAGTAGTGTTTCTAGCGCAAGCACAGATACGCAGTATTTT. Protein sequence: CASSVSSASTDTQYF.

The chain employs TRBV9 and TRBJ1-2; D is possibly TRBD1 (6 bases). The length of the CDR3 is 17 residues. The V and J ends lost 3 bases and 7 bases respectively, with 25 bases between them. Germline V gives CDR1 SGDLS, CDR2 YYNGEE. This CDR3 reads CASSATGSHLSKGGYTF. The CDR3 DNA reads TGTGCCAGCAGCGCCACAGGGAGTCACTTGTCGAAAGGTGGCTACACCTTC.

CDR3 sequence: CASSQPGLGAEQYF. CDR3 nucleotides: TGTGCCAGCAGCCAACCGGGACTAGGGGCCGAGCAGTACTTC. J is TRBJ2-7 and V is TRBV13, with 8 bases matching TRBD2. Trimming at V came to 5 bases and at J to 6 bases, leaving 9 bases not matched to a gene. The germline V gene has CDR1 PRHDT and CDR2 FYEKMQ (reference sequence). The CDR3 is 14 amino acids. The full variable domain, completed using reference TRBV13 and TRBJ2-7, is AAGVIQSPRHLIKEKRETATLKCYPIPRHDTVYWYQQGPGQDPQFLISFYEKMQSDKGSIPDRFSAQQFSDYHSELNMSSLELGDSALYFCASSQPGLGAEQYFGPGTRLTVT.